This TCR beta chain was recorded in a study of long-term antiretroviral therapy in people with HIV. immunoSEQ v3.0 was run at survey level. Only in-frame clones appear in the TCRdb table, and some are missing; sequencing was by immunoSEQ multiplex PCR. The profile shows roughly 42,000 clones, 86% of them singletons. This clone appeared a few times. CDR1 and CDR2 from the germline V gene are SGHTA and FQGNSA. J lost 9 bases, V lost 5 bases, and 12 bases had no gene match. The CDR3 contains 16 residues. Per individual, the PBMC samples numbered at least one pre-ART and at least two post-ART. The sample consisted of unsorted PBMCs, taken 1.2 years after starting antiretroviral therapy. The clonotype was recovered from a woman aged 50 to 60 with HIV. V usage is TRBV7-2 and J usage is TRBJ1-6, with 8 bases that match TRBD1. The CDR3 reads CASSTLTGVTGSPLHF. The CDR3 region has the DNA TGTGCCAGCAGCACCTTGACAGGGGTAACAGGTTCACCCCTCCACTTT.